This note documents a single T cell receptor (beta chain) sequence. The antigen this receptor binds is unknown. No much larger clone exists at a distance of one base, and base qualities are not known. These data come from a study of molecular identifiers for immune sequencing clone quantification (dated by TCRdb to about 2018). Describing the broader study: In a replicate experiment, RNA from 20,000 or 100,000 naive CD8 T cells was split into five aliquots, four of which were sequenced. CD8 T cells were used in a methods study to benchmark molecular-identifier clustering-based TCR repertoire sequencing (MIDCIRS) and TCR RNA copy counting.

What the authors observed across the whole study: Even against a background of one million naive CD8 T cells, spiked-in Jurkat TCR RNA amounting to a single cell's worth was reported to be detectable. Identical TCR molecules sharing a barcode could cause highly expanded clone sizes to be underestimated. In CMV-specific effector cells, clones with more than 20 RNA copies accounted for over 98% of molecules, whereas in naive cells such clones accounted for under 1%. When barcode sub-clustering was omitted, TCR diversity was inflated by chimeric consensus sequences, with chimeras reaching as high as 47%. The naive libraries included spiked-in Jurkat TCR RNA (around 10 copies' worth), and this RNA is not part of the donor repertoire. Modeling estimated 2.5 to 3.5 recovered TCR RNA copies per cell, compared with about 9.8 by digital PCR, which implies roughly 30% capture efficiency.

CDR1 SGHRS and CDR2 YFSETQ were looked up in the germline V gene. A distance of 11 bases separates the germline ends of V and J, which lose 4 bases and 1 base respectively. The cysteine opens and the phenylalanine closes a CDR3 of 14 amino acids. CDR3 DNA is the only sequence kept; it has 42 bases, read in frame from the first base. Libraries of naive CD8 T cells were built from approximately 20,000 to 1,000,000 sorted cells, with 10%, 30% or 50% of the purified RNA used. Naive CD8 T cells were FACS-sorted as CD8+CD4-CCR7+CD45RA+ on a BD FACSAria II into RLT Plus buffer. Detection sensitivity was tested by spiking Jurkat RNA equal to some 10 TCR copies' worth into samples containing roughly 17,000-1,100,000 naive CD8 T cells. Enrichment of CD8 T cells was done with RosetteSep CD8+ T Cell Enrichment Cocktail plus Ficoll-Paque, and ACK red cell lysis came afterward. Libraries came from PCR. Data came from an Illumina HiSeq 4000. Preparation of bulk TCR libraries followed a previously described approach, with the TCR primers listed in Table S5. The Qiagen AllPrep DNA/RNA kit was used to purify total RNA. Before analysis, reads from multiple sequencing runs of one library were combined. The paper's data handling went like this. Only reads with exact TCR constant sequence were kept, trimmed to 150 nt, and grouped by their 12-nt molecular barcodes. Reads inside each barcode group were sub-clustered using a 15% Levenshtein threshold, and a quality-weighted consensus sequence was constructed for each RNA molecule. Non-functional sequences were filtered out, along with any lower-count sequence sitting one edit away from another sequence. Barcode sub-clusters with fewer than 20% of the maximum read count were removed, based on fitting two negative binomial distributions. TCRdb ran its own pipeline on the public reads, namely fastp trimming at Q25 and MiXCR clone calling, and kept in-frame beta chains. Rows are unified per CDR3 protein, each entry keeping the most common DNA and genes. The V and J calls and clone size come from TCRdb's table, not from the authors' own analysis. For this sample there are approximately 670,000 distinct CDR3 sequences; just under 20% appear just once. The ten largest account for around 0.86% of the sample.

Here the chain combines TRBV5-1 and TRBJ1-1, with the D gene not clear enough to name. This receptor was identified in a human donor in good health. Some libraries in this study had Jurkat cell RNA spiked in. The sequenced sample consisted of naive CD8+ T cells from blood, with Jurkat cell RNA spiked in. This specimen's cell subset or site label, interpreted: FACS-sorted CD8+CD4-CCR7+CD45RA+ naive T cells. The CDR3 reads as follows: CASSLMNKNTEAFF. The DNA is TGCGCCAGCAGCCTAATGAACAAGAACACTGAAGCTTTCTTT.